This is a list of T cell receptor beta chains from one sample in a study of response to subunit inactivated influenza vaccine. MiXCR was run by TCRdb on the RT-PCR reads, yielding one entry per CDR3 protein. Of about 620,000 distinct CDR3 sequences detected, 10% to 12% appear once; the ten largest clones hold roughly 9.6%. The same specimen was also included in a second study, on T cells expressing NK-cell markers.

Sequencing was performed on PBMCs from blood, taken on the day of vaccination. All receptors derive from a man aged 50 to 60 who received an inactivated influenza vaccine. Each CDR3 is given with its conserved first and last residue. D genes are given only for firm matches. Clone sizes are given selectively: once, few, many, or a class where the clone is expanded.

V gene	D gene	clone size	J gene	CDR3 protein	CDR3 DNA
TRBV6-2/TRBV6-3	.	few	TRBJ2-2	CASGQRTVGELFF	TGTGCCAGCGGCCAGAGGACAGTCGGGGAGCTGTTTTTT
TRBV19	.	few	TRBJ1-1	CASSPGVSNTEAFF	TGTGCCAGTAGCCCGGGGGTATCGAACACTGAAGCTTTCTTT
TRBV20-1	.	few	TRBJ2-7	CSARVINPDSYEQYF	TGCAGTGCTAGAGTGATTAATCCAGATTCCTACGAGCAGTACTTC
TRBV3-1	TRBD1	few	TRBJ2-4	CASSQQGVGNIQYF	TGTGCCAGCAGCCAGCAGGGGGTGGGAAACATTCAGTACTTC
TRBV5-1	.	.	TRBJ2-4	CASSFVTKNIQYF	TGCGCCAGCAGCTTTGTCACCAAAAACATTCAGTACTTC
TRBV28	.	.	TRBJ2-5	CASSFRTLNRGQYF	TGTGCCAGCAGTTTTAGGACCCTGAACCGTGGCCAGTACTTC
TRBV24-1	TRBD1	.	TRBJ2-2	CATSDHKGADTGELFF	TGTGCCACCAGTGATCACAAGGGGGCGGACACCGGGGAGCTGTTTTTT
TRBV2	.	many	TRBJ2-1	CASVSLANEQFF	TGTGCCAGCGTGTCCTTAGCGAATGAGCAGTTCTTC
TRBV20-1	TRBD2	few	TRBJ2-3	CSARVGGSTDTQYF	TGCAGTGCTAGAGTGGGAGGGAGCACAGATACGCAGTATTTT
TRBV7-2	.	few	TRBJ2-3	CASSFVGTDTQYF	TGTGCCAGCAGCTTTGTAGGCACAGATACGCAGTATTTT
TRBV20-1	.	.	TRBJ1-1	CSARVRSLNTEAFF	TGCAGTGCCCGAGTTAGGTCTTTGAACACTGAAGCTTTCTTT
TRBV11-2	TRBD1	many	TRBJ1-2	CASSLAGTGGSGYTF	TGTGCCAGCAGCTTAGCAGGGACAGGGGGCTCTGGCTACACCTTC
TRBV4-3	TRBD2	.	TRBJ2-1	CASSQGLTSGRDEQFF	TGCGCCAGCAGCCAAGGACTGACTAGCGGGAGAGATGAGCAGTTCTTC
TRBV11-1	TRBD1	few	TRBJ2-6	CASSSLWGTGLSGANVLTF	TGTGCCAGCAGCTCCCTATGGGGGACAGGGTTATCTGGGGCCAACGTCCTGACTTTC
TRBV29-1	.	few	TRBJ2-3	CSAAPSTDTQYF	TGCAGCGCGGCCCCTAGCACAGATACGCAGTATTTT
TRBV29-1	TRBD2	few	TRBJ2-1	CSVEGGGHEQFF	TGCAGCGTTGAAGGGGGAGGGCATGAGCAGTTCTTC
TRBV14	.	.	TRBJ2-3	CASSQFFLGQDTDTQYF	TGTGCCAGCAGCCAATTCTTTCTCGGGCAGGACACAGATACGCAGTATTTT
TRBV28	TRBD2	.	TRBJ2-7	CASSLGLAGVQEQYF	TGTGCCAGCAGTTTAGGACTAGCGGGAGTGCAAGAGCAGTACTTC
TRBV5-5	.	.	TRBJ2-1	CASSLEGRGYNEQFF	TGTGCCAGCAGCTTGGAGGGAAGGGGTTACAATGAGCAGTTCTTC
TRBV25-1	TRBD2	.	TRBJ2-2	CASSPSFSGGTSGELFF	TGTGCCAGCAGCCCCTCTTTCAGCGGGGGAACAAGCGGGGAGCTGTTTTTT
TRBV4-1	.	few	TRBJ2-1	CASSKRRYLSGTERNNEQFF	TGCGCCAGCAGCAAAAGACGGTATTTGTCCGGGACGGAGAGAAACAATGAGCAGTTCTTC
TRBV28	TRBD2	many	TRBJ2-3	CASSFLAGTSGSTDTQYF	TGTGCCAGCAGTTTTTTAGCGGGGACTAGCGGTAGCACAGATACGCAGTATTTT